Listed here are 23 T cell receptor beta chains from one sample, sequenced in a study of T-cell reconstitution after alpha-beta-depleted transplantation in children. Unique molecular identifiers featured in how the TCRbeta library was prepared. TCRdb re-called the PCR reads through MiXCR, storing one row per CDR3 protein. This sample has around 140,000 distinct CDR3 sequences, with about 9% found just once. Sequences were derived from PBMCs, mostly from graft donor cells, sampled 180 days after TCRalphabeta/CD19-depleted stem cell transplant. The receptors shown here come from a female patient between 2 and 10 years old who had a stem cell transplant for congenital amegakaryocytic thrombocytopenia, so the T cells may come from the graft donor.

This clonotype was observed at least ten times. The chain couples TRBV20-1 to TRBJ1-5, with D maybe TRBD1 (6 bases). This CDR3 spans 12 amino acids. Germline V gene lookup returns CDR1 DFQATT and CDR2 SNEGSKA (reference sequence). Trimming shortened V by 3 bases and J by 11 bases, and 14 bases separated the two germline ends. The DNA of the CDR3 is TGCAGTGCTAGGGGGAAAGGGGGGTCCCAGCATTTT. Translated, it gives CSARGKGGSQHF.

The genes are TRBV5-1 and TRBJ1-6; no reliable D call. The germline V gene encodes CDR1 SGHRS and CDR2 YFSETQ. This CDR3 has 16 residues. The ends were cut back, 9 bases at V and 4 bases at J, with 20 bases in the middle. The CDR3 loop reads CATATWVFVYNSPLHF. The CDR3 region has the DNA TGCGCCACCGCCACCTGGGTTTTCGTGTATAATTCACCCCTCCACTTT.

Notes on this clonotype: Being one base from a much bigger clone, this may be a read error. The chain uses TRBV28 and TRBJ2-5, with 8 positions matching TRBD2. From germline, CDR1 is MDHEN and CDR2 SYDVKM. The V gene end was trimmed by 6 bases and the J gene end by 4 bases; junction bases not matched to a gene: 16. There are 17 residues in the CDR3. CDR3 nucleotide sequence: TGTGCCAGCAGCCATATAGCGGGATTTTTTGCCCTAGAGACCCAGTACTTC. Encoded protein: CASSHIAGFFALETQYF.

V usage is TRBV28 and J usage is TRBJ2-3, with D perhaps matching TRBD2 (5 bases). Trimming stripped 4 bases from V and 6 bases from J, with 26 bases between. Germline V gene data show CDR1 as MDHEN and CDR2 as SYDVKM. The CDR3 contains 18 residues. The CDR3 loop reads CASSSPGPASISVDTQYF. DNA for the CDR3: TGTGCCAGCAGTTCCCCCGGTCCGGCTAGCATTAGTGTCGATACGCAGTATTTT.

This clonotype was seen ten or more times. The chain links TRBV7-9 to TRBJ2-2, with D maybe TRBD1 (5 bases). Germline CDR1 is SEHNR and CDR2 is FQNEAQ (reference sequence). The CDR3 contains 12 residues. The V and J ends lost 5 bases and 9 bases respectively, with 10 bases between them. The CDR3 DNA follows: TGTGCCAGCAGCCCCCAGGACAGGGAGCTGTTTTTT. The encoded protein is CASSPQDRELFF.

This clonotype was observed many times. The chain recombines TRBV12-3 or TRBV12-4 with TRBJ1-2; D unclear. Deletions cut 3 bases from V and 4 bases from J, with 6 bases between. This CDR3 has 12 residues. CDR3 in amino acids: CASSFEGYGYTF. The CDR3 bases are TGTGCCAGCAGTTTCGAAGGCTATGGCTACACCTTC.

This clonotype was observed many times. DNA for the CDR3: TGCAGCGTTGACCCTGGGGGAAAAGAGACCCAGTACTTC. It translates to CSVDPGGKETQYF. The V and J genes are TRBV29-1 and TRBJ2-5, with D perhaps given as TRBD1 or TRBD2 (5 bases each). The CDR3 extends over 13 amino acids. The germline V gene has CDR1 SQVTM and CDR2 ANQGSEA. V lost 3 bases to trimming and J lost 3 bases, with 11 bases between them.

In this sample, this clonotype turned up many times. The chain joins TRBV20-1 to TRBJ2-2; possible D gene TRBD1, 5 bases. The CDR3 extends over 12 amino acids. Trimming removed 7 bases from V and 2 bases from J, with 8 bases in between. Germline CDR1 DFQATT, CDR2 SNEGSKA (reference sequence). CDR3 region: CSGGGNTGELFF. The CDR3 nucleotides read TGCAGTGGGGGCGGAAACACCGGGGAGCTGTTTTTT.

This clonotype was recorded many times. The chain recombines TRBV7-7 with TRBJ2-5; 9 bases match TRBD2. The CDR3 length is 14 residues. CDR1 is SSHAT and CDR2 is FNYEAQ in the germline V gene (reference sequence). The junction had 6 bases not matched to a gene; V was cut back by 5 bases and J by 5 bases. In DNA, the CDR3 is TGTGCCAGCAGCCAAGCGGGGGGCGGGGAGACCCAGTACTTC. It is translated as CASSQAGGGETQYF. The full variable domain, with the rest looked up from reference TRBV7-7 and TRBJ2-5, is GAGVSQSPRYKVTKRGQDVTLRCDPISSHATLYWYQQALGQGPEFLTYFNYEAQPDKSGLPSDRFSAERPEGSISTLTIQRTEQRDSAMYRCASSQAGGGETQYFGPGTRLLVL.

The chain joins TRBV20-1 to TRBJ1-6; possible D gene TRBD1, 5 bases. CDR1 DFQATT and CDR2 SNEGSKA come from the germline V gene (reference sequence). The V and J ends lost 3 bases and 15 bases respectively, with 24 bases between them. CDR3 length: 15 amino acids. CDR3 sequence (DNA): TGCAGTGCTAGTCCCGCGAGGGACCGAGTTGGGGACCTCCACTTT. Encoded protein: CSASPARDRVGDLHF.

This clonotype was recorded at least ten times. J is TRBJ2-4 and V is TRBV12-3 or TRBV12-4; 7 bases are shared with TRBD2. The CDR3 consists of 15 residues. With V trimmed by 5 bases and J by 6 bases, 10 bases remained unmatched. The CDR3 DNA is TGTGCCAGCAGTGGAGAACCTAGCGGCCTAAACATTCAGTACTTC. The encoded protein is CASSGEPSGLNIQYF.

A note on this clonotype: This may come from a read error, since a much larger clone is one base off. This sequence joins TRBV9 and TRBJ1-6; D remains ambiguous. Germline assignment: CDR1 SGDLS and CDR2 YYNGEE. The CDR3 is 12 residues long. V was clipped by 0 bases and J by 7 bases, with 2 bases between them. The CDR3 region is CASSVGNSPLHF. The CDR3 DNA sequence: TGTGCCAGCAGCGTAGGGAATTCACCCCTCCACTTT.

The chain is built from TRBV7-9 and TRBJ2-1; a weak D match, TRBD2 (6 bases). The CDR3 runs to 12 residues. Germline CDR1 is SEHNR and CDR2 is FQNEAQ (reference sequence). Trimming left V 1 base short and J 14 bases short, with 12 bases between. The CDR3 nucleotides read TGTGCCAGCAGCTTAGTGGGGGGTTCAAAGTTCTTC. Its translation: CASSLVGGSKFF. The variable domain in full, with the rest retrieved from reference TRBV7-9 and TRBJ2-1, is DTGVSQNPRHKITKRGQNVTFRCDPISEHNRLYWYRQTLGQGPEFLTYFQNEAQLEKSRLLSDRFSAERPKGSFSTLEIQRTEQGDSAMYLCASSLVGGSKFFGPGTRLTVL.

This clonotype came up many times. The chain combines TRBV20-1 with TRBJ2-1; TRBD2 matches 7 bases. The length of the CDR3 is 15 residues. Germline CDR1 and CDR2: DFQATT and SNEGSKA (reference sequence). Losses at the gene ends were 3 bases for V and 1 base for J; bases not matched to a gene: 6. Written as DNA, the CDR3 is TGCAGTGCTAGGGGGACTACCAATTCCTACAATGAGCAGTTCTTC. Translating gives CSARGTTNSYNEQFF.

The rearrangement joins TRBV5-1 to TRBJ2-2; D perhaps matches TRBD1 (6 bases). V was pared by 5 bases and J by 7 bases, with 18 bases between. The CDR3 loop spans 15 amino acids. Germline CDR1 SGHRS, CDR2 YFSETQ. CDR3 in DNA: TGCGCCAGCAGTCATGGACAGCAATTTGGCGGGGAGCTGTTTTTT. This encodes CASSHGQQFGGELFF.

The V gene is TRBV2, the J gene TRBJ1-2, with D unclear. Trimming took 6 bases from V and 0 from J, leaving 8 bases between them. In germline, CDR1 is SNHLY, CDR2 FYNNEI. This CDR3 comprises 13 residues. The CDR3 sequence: CASRPGTNYGYTF. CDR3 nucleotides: TGTGCCAGCAGACCCGGGACTAACTATGGCTACACCTTC.

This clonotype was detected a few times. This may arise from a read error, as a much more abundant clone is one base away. CDR3 in DNA: TGCGCCAGTTCAAGAGTTCCGAGAAGTGCTTTC. The encoded protein is CASSRVPRSAF. V and J are TRBV5-1 and TRBJ2-7; D is undetermined. Germline CDR1 is SGHRS and CDR2 is YFSETQ. CDR3 length: 11 amino acids. Complete variable domain (other parts from reference TRBV5-1 and TRBJ2-7): KAGVTQTPRYLIKTRGQQVTLSCSPISGHRSVSWYQQTPGQGLQFLFEYFSETQRNKGNFPGRFSGRQFSNSRSEMNVSTLELGDSALYLCASSRVPRSAFGPGTRLTVT.

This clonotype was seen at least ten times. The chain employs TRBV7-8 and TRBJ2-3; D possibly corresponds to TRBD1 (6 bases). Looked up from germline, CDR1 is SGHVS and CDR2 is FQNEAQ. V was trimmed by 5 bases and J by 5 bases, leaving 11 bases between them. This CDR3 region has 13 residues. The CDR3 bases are TGTGCCAGCAGCCTACTCAGGGGAGATACGCAGTATTTT. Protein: CASSLLRGDTQYF.

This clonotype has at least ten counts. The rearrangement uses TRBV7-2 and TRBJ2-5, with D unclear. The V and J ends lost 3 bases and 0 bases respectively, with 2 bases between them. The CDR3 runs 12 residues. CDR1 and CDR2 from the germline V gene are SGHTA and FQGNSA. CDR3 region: CASSFDQETQYF. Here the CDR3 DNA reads TGTGCCAGCAGCTTCGACCAAGAGACCCAGTACTTC.

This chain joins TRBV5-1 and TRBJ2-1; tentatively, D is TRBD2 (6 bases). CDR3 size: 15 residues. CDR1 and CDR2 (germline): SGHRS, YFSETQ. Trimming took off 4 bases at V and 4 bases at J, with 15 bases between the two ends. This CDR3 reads CASSLYRRAYNEQFF. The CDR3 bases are TGCGCCAGCAGCCTCTATAGGAGGGCATACAATGAGCAGTTCTTC.

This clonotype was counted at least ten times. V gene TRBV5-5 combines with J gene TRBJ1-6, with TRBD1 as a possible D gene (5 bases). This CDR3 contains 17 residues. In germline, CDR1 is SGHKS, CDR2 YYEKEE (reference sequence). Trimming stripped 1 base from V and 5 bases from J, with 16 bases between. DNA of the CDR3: TGTGCCAGCAGCTTGAGGAGGGGCGTTCTTGATAATTCACCCCTCCACTTT. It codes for CASSLRRGVLDNSPLHF.

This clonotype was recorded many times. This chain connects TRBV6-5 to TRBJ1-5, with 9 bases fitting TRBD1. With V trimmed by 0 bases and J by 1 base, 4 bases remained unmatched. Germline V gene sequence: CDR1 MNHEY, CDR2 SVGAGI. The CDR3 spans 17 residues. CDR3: CASSYSRGQGSNQPQHF. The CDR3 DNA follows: TGTGCCAGCAGTTACTCGAGGGGACAGGGAAGCAATCAGCCCCAGCATTTT.

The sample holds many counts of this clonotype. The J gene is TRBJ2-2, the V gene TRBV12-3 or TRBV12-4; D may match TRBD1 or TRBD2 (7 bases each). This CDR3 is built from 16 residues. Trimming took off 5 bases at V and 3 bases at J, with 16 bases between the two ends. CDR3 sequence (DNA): TGTGCCAGCAGTCCCCGACAGGGAGGGGACACCGGGGAGCTGTTTTTT. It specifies CASSPRQGGDTGELFF.